The sample holds a few counts of the clone carrying this TCR beta chain. Its matching antigen is unknown. The whole isolated RNA underwent reverse transcription, so sequencing captured expressed TCRB transcripts. Some clones are missing from TCRdb's copy, which holds only in-frame ones; the method was immunoSEQ multiplex PCR. The table shows about 410,000 clones, with 11% to 15% occurring only once. One heparinised draw, averaging about 116 mL, was taken per donor. The CDR3 length is 17 residues. Germline V gives CDR1 SGDLS, CDR2 YYNGEE. V lost 0 bases and J 1 base, leaving 16 bases between the germline ends. This sample stems from a study of beta chain features in type 1 diabetes. Study findings and constraints: Any HLA type influence on TCRB rearrangement was left unresolved here. Patients with type 1 diabetes showed fewer VDJ junction insertions and more deletions. Shorter templates might be favored by PCR, equally in patients and controls.

The origin of this receptor is a man under 40 in good health. Sample: naive CD4+ T cells from blood. This sequence joins TRBV9 and TRBJ1-1, with TRBD1 as a possible D gene (5 bases). Here the CDR3 DNA reads TGTGCCAGCAGCGTAGGGGGGACCAGCCGCCCGAACACTGAAGCTTTCTTT. Amino acids: CASSVGGTSRPNTEAFF.